The entry that follows covers one T cell receptor beta chain sequence. This clonotype was seen a handful of times. No antigen is known for it. No clone much larger than this one lies a single base away; base qualities are absent. This sample stems from a study of CD8 T cells in ankylosing spondylitis (dated by TCRdb to about 2017). Background for the entire study: T cell receptor beta repertoires were profiled in healthy donors and ankylosing spondylitis patients so that disease-linked TCR variants could be found. In total, the full study cohort was made up of approximately 99 healthy donors and about two dozen ankylosing spondylitis patients. Samples of peripheral blood were taken, and for ankylosing spondylitis patients, synovial fluid was collected as well.

Here V drops 1 base and J drops 0 bases, and the junction holds 4 bases not matched to any gene. According to the germline V gene (reference sequence), CDR1 reads DFQATT and CDR2 reads SNEGSKA. The CDR3, cysteine through phenylalanine, is 17 amino acids long. This entry keeps only the CDR3 DNA: 51 bases, framed from base 1. Study-level results and caveats: In peripheral blood, the disease-linked clones were found at relatively low frequencies and had a CD8+ phenotype. Blood from ankylosing spondylitis patients appeared to be characterized by a TCR beta motif made up of seven or eight highly homologous amino acid variants. Some TCR beta motif variants had previously been reported in synovial fluid and blood of reactive arthritis patients, which suggested common disease-initiation mechanisms. According to the report, matched synovial fluid samples from ankylosing spondylitis patients were significantly enriched for the disease-linked clones.

The data were produced on an Illumina HiSeq 2500. Quantitative 5'-RACE with molecular barcodes was the method used to prepare the TCR beta libraries. Regarding the original processing steps: A new computational method, built on a probabilistic model of VDJ rearrangement, was used to identify disease-linked TCR variants. TCRdb ran its own pipeline on the public reads, namely fastp trimming at Q25 and MiXCR clone calling, and kept in-frame beta chains. For every CDR3 protein sequence, its rows merge into one entry that carries the most common genes and DNA. TCRdb assigned the V and J calls; the authors' analysis was not used. The sample table shows fewer than 400,000 distinct CDR3 sequences, and 20% to 25% are seen once. 16% of the sample lies in the top ten.

The clonotype was recovered from a male donor with ankylosing spondylitis. The source material was blood, either unsorted or a sorted T cell fraction (not recorded which). Recombination connected TRBV20-1 to TRBJ1-6, with 9 bases in between that match TRBD1. For the CDR3, the sequence is CSARATGGNSYNSPLHF. The DNA sequence is TGCAGTGCTAGAGCCACAGGGGGCAACTCCTATAATTCACCCCTCCACTTT.